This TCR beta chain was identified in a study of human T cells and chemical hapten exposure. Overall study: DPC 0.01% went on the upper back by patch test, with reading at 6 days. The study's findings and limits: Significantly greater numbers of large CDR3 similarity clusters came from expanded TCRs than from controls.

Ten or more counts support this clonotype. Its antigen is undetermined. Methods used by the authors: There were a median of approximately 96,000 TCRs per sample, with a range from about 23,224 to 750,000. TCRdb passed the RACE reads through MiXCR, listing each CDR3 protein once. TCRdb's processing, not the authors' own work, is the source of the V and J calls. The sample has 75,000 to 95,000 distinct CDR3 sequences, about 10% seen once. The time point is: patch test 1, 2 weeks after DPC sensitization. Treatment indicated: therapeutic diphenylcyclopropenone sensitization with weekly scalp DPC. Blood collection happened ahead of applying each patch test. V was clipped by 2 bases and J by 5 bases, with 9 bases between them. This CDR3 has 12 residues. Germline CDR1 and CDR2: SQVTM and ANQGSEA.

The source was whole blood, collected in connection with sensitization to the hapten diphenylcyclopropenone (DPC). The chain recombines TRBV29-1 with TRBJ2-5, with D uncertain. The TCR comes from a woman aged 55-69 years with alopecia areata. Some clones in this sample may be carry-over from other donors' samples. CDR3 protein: CSVERVGETQYF. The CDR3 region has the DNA TGCAGCGTTGAAAGGGTCGGGGAGACCCAGTACTTC.